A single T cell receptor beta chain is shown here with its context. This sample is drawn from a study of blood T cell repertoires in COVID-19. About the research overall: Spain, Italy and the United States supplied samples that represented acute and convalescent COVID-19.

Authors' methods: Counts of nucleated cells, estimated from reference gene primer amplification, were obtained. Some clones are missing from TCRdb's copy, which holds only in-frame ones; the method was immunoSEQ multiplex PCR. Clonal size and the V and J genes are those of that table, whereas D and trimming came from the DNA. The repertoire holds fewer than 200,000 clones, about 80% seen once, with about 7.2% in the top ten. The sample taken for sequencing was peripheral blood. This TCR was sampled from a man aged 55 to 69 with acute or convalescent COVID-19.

CDR3 sequence: CASSEGRARAPLHF. DNA for the CDR3: TGTGCCAGCAGTGAAGGGAGGGCGAGGGCACCCCTCCACTTT. This chain connects TRBV2 to TRBJ1-6; no clear D. Trimming removed 1 base at V and 11 bases at J, with 12 bases between. Germline CDR1 and CDR2: SNHLY and FYNNEI. The CDR3 runs 14 residues.